This entry lists 30 T cell receptor beta chains sequenced from one sample in a study of T-cell memory formation after mild COVID-19. TCRdb re-derived calls from the 5' RACE reads in MiXCR, one entry per CDR3 protein. The sample includes about 470,000 distinct CDR3 sequences, 20% to 25% of them seen just once. The source material was PBMCs or a T cell subset sorted from them (not recorded which). Receptor source: an adult woman who had mild COVID-19 (a few samples of this study predate the infection). Cell type and time point are not known.

The V and J genes are TRBV3-1 and TRBJ2-2; 8 bases agree with TRBD2. Germline V gives CDR1 LGHDT, CDR2 YNNKEL (reference sequence). Losses at the gene ends were 0 bases for V and 6 bases for J; bases not matched to a gene: 6. CDR3 length equals 16 residues. In DNA, the CDR3 is TGTGCCAGCAGCCAAGACTTTGCGGGGGGTCCCGGGGAGCTGTTTTTT. Protein product: CASSQDFAGGPGELFF.

This clonotype occurred once. This chain joins TRBV24-1 and TRBJ2-5; D unclear. The V end was cut by 0 bases, the J end by 1 base, with 11 bases between. CDR1 KGHDR and CDR2 SFDVKD come from the germline V gene. The CDR3 is 16 residues long. CDR3 coding DNA: TGTGCCACCAGTGATTTGAGCACAGTACCCCAAGAGACCCAGTACTTC. It translates to CATSDLSTVPQETQYF.

This clonotype showed up just a few times. The rearrangement uses TRBV5-1 and TRBJ2-5; 10 bases align to TRBD2. The CDR3 contains 15 residues. V shed 5 bases and J 2 bases; nucleotides not matched to a gene: 6. Germline CDR1 is SGHRS and CDR2 is YFSETQ. DNA for the CDR3: TGCGCCAGCAGGGTTGGACTAGCGGAACAAGAGACCCAGTACTTC. The encoded protein is CASRVGLAEQETQYF.

V and J are TRBV20-1 and TRBJ2-2; TRBD1 aligns across 9 bases. CDR3 length equals 17 residues. With V trimmed by 0 bases and J by 6 bases, 11 bases remained unmatched. Looked up from germline, CDR1 is DFQATT and CDR2 is SNEGSKA (reference sequence). This CDR3 reads CSARDPRTGAQAGELFF. In nucleotides, the CDR3 is TGCAGTGCTAGAGATCCCCGGACAGGGGCCCAAGCCGGGGAGCTGTTTTTT.

This clonotype came up a few times. This chain connects TRBV12-3 or TRBV12-4 to TRBJ1-1, with D perhaps matching TRBD1 (6 bases). The CDR3 is 14 amino acids. Trimming removed 2 bases from V and 3 bases from J, with 10 bases in between. In DNA form, the CDR3 reads TGTGCCAGCAGTTTAAGGGGGGGCGACACTGAAGCTTTCTTT. Translated, it gives CASSLRGGDTEAFF.

In its sample, this clonotype was seen a few times. The genes are TRBV7-9 and TRBJ2-1; 7 positions agree with TRBD1. The trim removed 5 bases at V and 6 bases at J, leaving 7 bases unmatched. This CDR3 comprises 14 residues. Per germline, CDR1 SEHNR and CDR2 FQNEAQ (reference sequence). The CDR3 is CASSGGQNLNEQFF. The CDR3 nucleotides read TGTGCCAGCAGCGGGGGACAGAACCTCAATGAGCAGTTCTTC.

The gene calls are TRBV4-3 and TRBJ2-6, with D possibly TRBD2 on 5 matching bases. The CDR3 is made up of 17 amino acids. Deletions cut 0 bases from V and 1 base from J, with 10 bases between. Germline V gene data show CDR1 as LGHNA and CDR2 as YSLEER. The DNA for the CDR3 is TGCGCCAGCAGCCAAGAGAGTCCGGGATCTGGGGCCAACGTCCTGACTTTC. This translates into CASSQESPGSGANVLTF.

This clonotype showed up many times. The rearrangement joins TRBV19 to TRBJ2-7; D not resolved. V was trimmed by 1 base and J by 1 base, leaving 8 bases between them. CDR3 length equals 14 residues. CDR1 is LNHDA and CDR2 is SQIVND in the germline V gene (reference sequence). This CDR3 reads CASSIAAPSYEQYF. The CDR3 DNA sequence: TGTGCCAGTAGTATAGCGGCCCCGTCCTACGAGCAGTACTTC.

This clonotype was observed a single time. A read error may account for a junction end that differs from germline. The CDR3 coding sequence is TGTGCCAGAAGCTTAGGGACAGGGGTTTCACCCCTCCACTTT. This encodes CARSLGTGVSPLHF. This rearrangement joins TRBV7-6 to TRBJ1-6, with TRBD1 identical over 10 bases. CDR3 length equals 14 residues. Germline CDR1 is SGHVS and CDR2 is FNYEAQ. The full variable domain, its missing parts supplied by reference TRBV7-6 and TRBJ1-6, is GAGVSQSPRYKVTKRGQDVALRCDPISGHVSLYWYRQALGQGPEFLTYFNYEAQQDKSGLPNDRFSAERPEGSISTLTIQRTEQRDSAMYRCARSLGTGVSPLHFGNGTRLTVT.

The V and J genes are TRBV9 and TRBJ2-1, with TRBD2 matching over 10 bases. This CDR3 contains 13 residues. Looked up from germline, CDR1 is SGDLS and CDR2 is YYNGEE. Trimming cost V 6 bases and J 5 bases; bases outside gene matches: 2. CDR3 region: CASTGLADNEQFF. The CDR3 coding sequence is TGTGCCAGCACAGGACTAGCGGACAATGAGCAGTTCTTC.

This sequence joins TRBV24-1 and TRBJ2-1; D is tentatively TRBD1 or TRBD2 (5 bases each). The CDR3 has 14 residues. V dropped 0 bases and J dropped 6 bases, with 8 bases sitting between them. CDR1 is KGHDR, CDR2 SFDVKD, per germline. The CDR3 region is CATSDLLGGNEQFF. In DNA form, the CDR3 reads TGTGCCACCAGTGATTTGCTTGGGGGCAATGAGCAGTTCTTC.

This clonotype was observed a few times. This chain links TRBV9 with TRBJ2-7, with D perhaps assigned TRBD1 or TRBD2 (7 bases each). The CDR3 length is 16 residues. Germline values: CDR1 SGDLS, CDR2 YYNGEE. The V end was cut by 0 bases, the J end by 0 bases, with 13 bases between. This CDR3 is CASSVGAGQPSYEQYF. CDR3 nucleotide sequence: TGTGCCAGCAGCGTAGGAGCGGGACAGCCCTCCTACGAGCAGTACTTC.

This clonotype was counted between two and nine times. The rearrangement uses TRBV12-3 or TRBV12-4 and TRBJ2-2, with 8 nucleotides matching TRBD1. CDR3 length: 16 residues. Trimming at V came to 5 bases and at J to 2 bases, leaving 7 bases not matched to a gene. The CDR3 DNA is TGTGCCAGCAGTCCGGGCGACAGGGGTAACACCGGGGAGCTGTTTTTT. Translation gives CASSPGDRGNTGELFF.

This chain links TRBV21-1 with TRBJ2-1; the table gives TRBD1 as D, unverified against the DNA. TRBV21-1 is given as a pseudogene. The CDR3 is 15 amino acids. CDR3 nucleotides: TGTGCCAGCAGCAAGACAGGGGTTCCCTACAATGAGCAGTTCTTC. Translation gives CASSKTGVPYNEQFF.

Many counts were recorded for this clonotype. The V and J genes are TRBV29-1 and TRBJ2-3; 10 positions agree with TRBD2. The CDR3 length is 14 residues. The J segment lost 3 bases and the V segment lost 7 bases, leaving 7 bases of the junction unmatched. Germline lookup yields CDR1 SQVTM and CDR2 ANQGSEA. The CDR3 region has the DNA TGCAGCGCCCTAGCGGGAGCCGGGACAGATACGCAGTATTTT. Translation gives CSALAGAGTDTQYF.

V usage is TRBV18 and J usage is TRBJ2-3; the match to TRBD1 covers 8 bases. The J segment lost 1 base and the V segment lost 6 bases, leaving 6 bases of the junction unmatched. Germline loops: CDR1 KGHSH, CDR2 LQKENI. The CDR3 runs to 15 residues. The DNA of the CDR3 is TGTGCCAGCTCTGCGAGACAGGGGCGCACAGATACGCAGTATTTT. Amino acid sequence: CASSARQGRTDTQYF. The complete variable domain, with remaining parts taken from reference TRBV18 and TRBJ2-3, reads NAGVMQNPRHLVRRRGQEARLRCSPMKGHSHVYWYRQLPEEGLKFMVYLQKENIIDESGMPKERFSAEFPKEGPSILRIQQVVRGDSAAYFCASSARQGRTDTQYFGPGTRLTVL.

The chain has TRBV5-1 and TRBJ2-7; 8 positions agree with TRBD1. Looked up from germline, CDR1 is SGHRS and CDR2 is YFSETQ. The ends lost 4 bases at V and 7 bases at J; junction bases unmatched: 7. This CDR3 is built from 13 residues. The CDR3 reads CASSPQGAWEQYF. As DNA, the CDR3 is TGCGCCAGCAGCCCTCAGGGGGCTTGGGAGCAGTACTTC.

A few counts support this clonotype. The rearrangement links TRBV12-3 or TRBV12-4 to TRBJ2-1; possible D gene TRBD2, 6 bases. The CDR3 has 17 residues. The V gene lost 6 bases and the J gene lost 10 bases, with 28 bases spanning the gap. This chain's CDR3 is CASSRLQTRTGGEEQFF. The CDR3 DNA sequence: TGTGCCAGCAGCCGACTTCAGACTAGGACTGGAGGCGAGGAGCAGTTCTTC.

Only a few counts were recorded for this clonotype. J is TRBJ2-5 and V is TRBV5-1; 7 bases are shared with TRBD1. Trimming took 0 bases from V and 5 from J; bases not matched to a gene: 13. Germline V CDR1 and CDR2: SGHRS, YFSETQ. CDR3 length: 17 residues. The CDR3: CASSLVIAGGVWETQYF. The CDR3 DNA reads TGCGCCAGCAGCTTGGTAATCGCAGGGGGAGTTTGGGAGACCCAGTACTTC. Full variable domain (rest looked up from reference TRBV5-1 and TRBJ2-5): KAGVTQTPRYLIKTRGQQVTLSCSPISGHRSVSWYQQTPGQGLQFLFEYFSETQRNKGNFPGRFSGRQFSNSRSEMNVSTLELGDSALYLCASSLVIAGGVWETQYFGPGTRLLVL.

The table lists this clonotype with a few counts. The V and J genes are TRBV20-1 and TRBJ2-3; D uncertain. This CDR3 contains 12 residues. CDR1 is DFQATT, CDR2 SNEGSKA, per germline (reference sequence). V lost 3 bases and J 2 bases, leaving 6 bases between the germline ends. CDR3 residues: CSARTHTDTQYF. The CDR3 nucleotides read TGCAGTGCTAGGACTCACACAGATACGCAGTATTTT.

The V gene is TRBV5-1, the J gene TRBJ2-7, with 12 bases identical to TRBD2. Germline V gene data show CDR1 as SGHRS and CDR2 as YFSETQ. J lost 2 bases, V lost 2 bases, and 5 bases had no gene match. The CDR3 loop spans 16 amino acids. CDR3 amino acids: CASSLALAGGPYEQYF. DNA of the CDR3: TGCGCCAGCAGCTTAGCCCTAGCGGGAGGGCCCTACGAGCAGTACTTC.

The CDR3 coding sequence is TGTGCCAGCAGTTTGGGGGGGGTAGGGGCGAACTATGGCTACACCTTC. Its translation is CASSLGGVGANYGYTF. V and J are TRBV27 and TRBJ1-2; a weak D match, TRBD1 (5 bases). CDR3 size: 16 residues. Per germline, CDR1 MNHEY and CDR2 SMNVEV (reference sequence). V lost 3 bases and J lost 2, with 16 bases in between.

This clonotype was counted only a few times. This rearrangement joins TRBV4-1 to TRBJ1-2; 8 nucleotides line up with TRBD1. The CDR3 loop spans 18 amino acids. V shed 4 bases and J 2 bases; nucleotides not matched to a gene: 15. From germline, CDR1 is MGHRA and CDR2 YSYEKL. CDR3 amino acids: CASSLTSTQGANNYGYTF. CDR3 nucleotide sequence: TGCGCCAGCAGCCTCACTTCAACCCAGGGGGCGAACAACTATGGCTACACCTTC.

The chain uses TRBV5-6 and TRBJ1-5; TRBD1 matches at 8 bases. The CDR3 covers 14 residues. V lost 4 bases to trimming and J lost 9 bases; unmatched junction nucleotides: 9. Germline CDR1 SGHDT, CDR2 YYEEEE. The CDR3 here is CASSPGTGPGPQHF. For the CDR3, the DNA is TGTGCCAGCAGCCCAGGGACAGGACCTGGGCCCCAGCATTTT.

This clonotype has just a few counts. The V and J genes are TRBV30 and TRBJ1-3; the D gene is possibly TRBD1 (5 bases). The CDR3 has 14 residues. V gave up 0 bases and J gave up 4 bases, with 10 bases separating them. Germline V gene lookup returns CDR1 GTSNPN and CDR2 SVGIG (reference sequence). The chain's CDR3 is CAWSVGGSGNTIYF. The CDR3 DNA follows: TGTGCCTGGAGTGTTGGGGGAAGCGGAAACACCATATATTTT. The full variable domain, completed using reference TRBV30 and TRBJ1-3, is SQTIHQWPATLVQPVGSPLSLECTVEGTSNPNLYWYRQAAGRGLQLLFYSVGIGQISSEVPQNLSASRPQDRQFILSSKKLLLSDSGFYLCAWSVGGSGNTIYFGEGSWLTVV.

This chain links TRBV3-1 with TRBJ2-1; D ambiguous. The CDR3 totals 17 residues. V lost 4 bases and J lost 5, with 21 bases in between. CDR1 and CDR2 (germline): LGHDT, YNNKEL (reference sequence). The CDR3 bases are TGTGCCAGCAGCCTGCTACCCCTAACGGCCAGAAACAATGAGCAGTTCTTC. Its protein product is CASSLLPLTARNNEQFF.

CDR3 in amino acids: CSARDPGLAGGPRADTQYF. DNA for the CDR3: TGCAGTGCTAGAGATCCTGGGCTAGCGGGAGGCCCAAGGGCAGATACGCAGTATTTT. This rearrangement joins TRBV20-1 to TRBJ2-3; 11 nucleotides line up with TRBD2. The CDR3 sequence is 19 residues long. Germline V gives CDR1 DFQATT, CDR2 SNEGSKA (reference sequence). V shed 0 bases, J shed 4 bases, and the junction held 15 bases outside the gene matches.

The V gene is TRBV7-2, the J gene TRBJ2-7; no reliable D call. The V gene lost 2 bases and the J gene lost 5 bases, with 13 bases spanning the gap. This CDR3 is 14 amino acids long. CDR1 is SGHTA and CDR2 is FQGNSA in the germline V gene. The CDR3 reads CASSLLAESHEQYF. CDR3 nucleotides: TGTGCCAGCAGCTTATTGGCGGAGTCCCACGAGCAGTACTTC.

This clonotype has more than one count but fewer than ten. This chain uses TRBV18 with TRBJ2-3; the match to TRBD2 covers 12 bases. Germline lookup yields CDR1 KGHSH and CDR2 LQKENI. V lost 0 bases, J lost 4 bases, and 5 bases stayed unmatched. This CDR3 comprises 17 residues. The CDR3 bases are TGTGCCAGCTCACCACCAACTAGCGGGAGGATGGCAGATACGCAGTATTTT. Residues: CASSPPTSGRMADTQYF.

The rearrangement joins TRBV20-1 to TRBJ1-5, with D hard to call. CDR1 is DFQATT and CDR2 is SNEGSKA in the germline V gene (reference sequence). The V end was cut by 5 bases, the J end by 6 bases, with 14 bases between. CDR3 length: 13 residues. CDR3 DNA sequence: TGCAGTGCTCAGAAGGAAAGGGTTCAGCCCCAGCATTTT. This encodes CSAQKERVQPQHF.